The rows below give T cell receptor beta chains drawn from one sample of a study of ipilimumab plus nivolumab after autologous stem cell transplantation. Using immunoSEQ multiplex PCR, the repertoire was profiled, and TCRdb retains in-frame clones only, with some absent. The table includes about 43,000 clones, roughly 84% detected once. Specimen: PBMCs, collected in a trial of ipilimumab plus nivolumab as post-transplant consolidation. These receptors all come from a male donor with multiple myeloma. Both conserved end residues are part of each CDR3. The D gene is left open where the match is weak. Clone size, where shown, is once, few, many, or a class for clones that have expanded.

V,D,J,length,size,DNA,CDR3
TRBV27,-,TRBJ1-1,13,few,TGTGCCAGCAGTTCGCAGGGTTGGACTGAAGCTTTCTTT,CASSSQGWTEAFF
TRBV6-6,-,TRBJ2-6,15,-,TGTGCCAGCAGTTACCGTTCCGGCGGGGCCAACGTCCTGACTTTC,CASSYRSGGANVLTF
TRBV5-6,-,TRBJ2-3,14,few,TGTGCCAGCAGCTGGGATATGTTTGTAGATACGCAGTATTTT,CASSWDMFVDTQYF
TRBV5-4,-,TRBJ2-7,11,-,TGTGCCAGCAGCTTGACCGGGGAGCAGTACTTC,CASSLTGEQYF
TRBV6-6,TRBD1,TRBJ2-7,13,-,TGTGCCAGCAGTTACCCAACAGGGGGCGAGCAGTACTTC,CASSYPTGGEQYF
TRBV9,TRBD1,TRBJ2-2,15,-,TGTGCCAGCAGCGGAGAGACAGGGTTCACCGGGGAGCTGTTTTTT,CASSGETGFTGELFF
TRBV11-2,-,TRBJ2-3,15,-,TGTGCCAGCAGCCGGAGGGGAATCGGGCCAGATACGCAGTATTTT,CASSRRGIGPDTQYF
TRBV6-5,-,TRBJ2-7,15,-,TGTGCCAGCAGAGATCCGACAGGAGGAACCTACGAGCAGTACTTC,CASRDPTGGTYEQYF
TRBV7-2,-,TRBJ1-5,16,-,TGTGCCAGCGTGGGGGCCCCGGGGAATAGCAATCAGCCCCAGCATTTT,CASVGAPGNSNQPQHF
TRBV5-6,-,TRBJ2-7,14,-,TGTGCCAGCAGCTGGGGGCAGGAGATCTACGAGCAGTACTTC,CASSWGQEIYEQYF
TRBV6-6,-,TRBJ2-7,12,-,TGTGCCAGCAGGGTTAGGGGGTACGAGCAGTACTTC,CASRVRGYEQYF
TRBV20-1,-,TRBJ1-1,10,-,TGCACCCCCGACCCCGAGAAAGCTTTCTTT,CTPDPEKAFF
TRBV7-2,-,TRBJ1-2,15,-,TGTGCCAGCAGTGAACCCCCCGGGACTATATATGGCTACACCTTC,CASSEPPGTIYGYTF
TRBV25-1,-,TRBJ1-3,14,-,TGTGCCAGTTCGAGGGGCTCGGGGGGAAACACCATATATTTT,CASSRGSGGNTIYF
TRBV5-1,-,TRBJ2-7,14,-,TGCGCCAGCAGCTTGGTTCAAAGCTCCTACGAGCAGTACTTC,CASSLVQSSYEQYF
TRBV27,-,TRBJ2-5,14,-,TGTGCCAGCAGTCCCGGGACCTATGGAGAGACCCAGTACTTC,CASSPGTYGETQYF
TRBV5-1,-,TRBJ1-2,14,-,TGCGCCAGCAGCTCCAGCGGGTCCCTTTCTGGCTACACCTTC,CASSSSGSLSGYTF
TRBV9,-,TRBJ2-1,15,-,TGTGCCAGCAGCCCTGGGGGGAGCTCCTACAATGAGCAGTTCTTC,CASSPGGSSYNEQFF
TRBV7-3,-,TRBJ2-3,14,-,TGTGCCAGCAGCCCTATGGAGAGCACAGATACGCAGTATTTT,CASSPMESTDTQYF
TRBV29-1,TRBD2,TRBJ2-3,14,-,TGCAGCGTTCCGCGGGGGGCGAGCACAGATACGCAGTATTTT,CSVPRGASTDTQYF
TRBV5-8,-,TRBJ1-4,14,-,TGTGCCAGCAGCTTGAGGCAGGCAGGTGAAAAACTGTTTTTT,CASSLRQAGEKLFF
TRBV19,TRBD1,TRBJ1-6,15,-,TGTGCCAGTAGTGCTACGGGGACAGGCGATTCACCCCTCCACTTT,CASSATGTGDSPLHF
TRBV16,-,TRBJ1-1,14,-,TGTGCCAGCAGCCAATCTGTCCGGAACACTGAAGCTTTCTTT,CASSQSVRNTEAFF
TRBV29-1,TRBD1,TRBJ2-2,14,-,TGCAGCGTCTCCGGGACAGACTACACCGGGGAGCTGTTTTTT,CSVSGTDYTGELFF
TRBV27,TRBD1,TRBJ1-1,14,-,TGTGCCAGCAGTTTTCCGGGACAGGGTGAACAGGCTTTCTTT,CASSFPGQGEQAFF
TRBV6-5,-,TRBJ1-1,13,-,TGTGCCACCACCGGGACACGGTACACTGAAGCTTTCTTT,CATTGTRYTEAFF
TRBV5-1,TRBD1,TRBJ1-3,15,-,TGCGCCAGCAGCTTAGGGACAGGGTCTGGAAACACCATATATTTT,CASSLGTGSGNTIYF
TRBV6-6,-,TRBJ1-5,15,once,TGTGCCAGCAGGGTGGGCGGCGCAAGCAATCAGCCCCAGCATTTT,CASRVGGASNQPQHF